The present T cell receptor beta chain was sequenced within a study of cytomegalovirus exposure and HLA in healthy donors. Overall study context: The same platform used for the 650 to 700 first-cohort repertoires was also used for the 90 to 150 validation repertoires, as a later analysis reported. General observations from the study: Testing in vitro showed a few CMV-associated chains specific for CMV antigens. More than 150 TCR beta chains were listed as cytomegalovirus-associated.

With respect to this clone: Its target is not known.

Donors came from a validation cohort of over a hundred subjects, distinct from the first 666-subject cohort. V was cut by 1 base and J by 3 bases, with 20 bases left in between. Germline V gives CDR1 SGHNT, CDR2 YYREEE (reference sequence). The CDR3 sequence is 17 residues long. Generated by immunoSEQ multiplex PCR, the TCRdb table keeps only in-frame clones and is missing some. Among roughly 250,000 clones listed, around 85% were seen once. This receptor was identified in a woman aged 25 to 39 in good health and CMV-seropositive. Specimen: PBMCs. The rearrangement joins TRBV5-4 to TRBJ2-7, with TRBD2 as a possible D gene (5 bases). The CDR3 spells CASSLRLRGQLIYEQYF. CDR3 in DNA: TGTGCCAGCAGCTTGCGTCTCCGGGGTCAATTGATCTACGAGCAGTACTTC.